Listed below are T cell receptor beta chains from one sample, sequenced in a study of T cell clones after liver transplantation. TCRdb's copy holds only in-frame clones and misses some; the assay was immunoSEQ multiplex PCR. The sample consists of roughly 120,000 clones, roughly nine tenths of them appearing once. Sequences were derived from CD4+ T cells from blood, sampled 12 months after liver transplant. These receptors were collected from a human patient who received a liver transplant. Some T cells may arise from the graft donor. CDR3s include the opening cysteine and the closing phenylalanine or tryptophan. The D gene is left open where the match is weak. For some rows the clone size is stated as once, few or many, or as a class when expanded; others skip it.

j_call | d_call | clone_size | v_call | cdr3_nt | cdr3_aa
TRBJ2-7 | NA | once | TRBV7-8 | TGTGCCAGCGGACCATCCTCCTACGAGCAGTACTTC | CASGPSSYEQYF
TRBJ2-2 | NA | NA | TRBV7-3 | TGTGCCAGCAGCAACGTAGGAGGGATCACCGGGGAGCTGTTTTTT | CASSNVGGITGELFF
TRBJ2-7 | TRBD1 | NA | TRBV29-1 | TGCAGCGTGCAAACAGGGGACGAGCAGTACTTC | CSVQTGDEQYF
TRBJ1-1 | TRBD1 | NA | TRBV5-1 | TGCGCCAGTCGACAGGGGGCGAGTAACACTGAAGCTTTCTTT | CASRQGASNTEAFF
TRBJ2-3 | NA | NA | TRBV29-1 | TGCAGCGCCAAAAACACGGGAACCACAGATACGCAGTATTTT | CSAKNTGTTDTQYF
TRBJ2-5 | TRBD2 | NA | TRBV15 | TGTGCCACCAGCAGAGATAGCGGGAGGGTGGGCGAGACCCAGTACTTC | CATSRDSGRVGETQYF
TRBJ2-5 | TRBD2 | NA | TRBV7-2 | TGTGCCAGCAGCTTGATAGCGGGAGTAGAGACCCAGTACTTC | CASSLIAGVETQYF
TRBJ2-1 | TRBD2 | NA | TRBV7-9 | TGTGCCAGCAGCTTGGGACTAGCTTCCCACTTGAAGCAGTTCTTC | CASSLGLASHLKQFF
TRBJ2-5 | NA | NA | TRBV11-1 | TGTGCCAGCAGCGATGAGTACGGGGAGACCCAGTACTTC | CASSDEYGETQYF
TRBJ2-7 | TRBD2 | many | TRBV7-2 | TGTGCCAGCAGCTTAGGGCCTAGCGGGAGCTACGAGCAGTACTTC | CASSLGPSGSYEQYF
TRBJ1-5 | NA | NA | TRBV21-1 | TGTGCCAGCCTCCCGCGAGGGGTAGGCAATCAGCCCCAGCATTTT | CASLPRGVGNQPQHF
TRBJ1-4 | NA | NA | TRBV5-4 | TGTGCCAGCAGCTTGGCCATGGGGTCTAATGAAAAACTGTTTTTT | CASSLAMGSNEKLFF
TRBJ2-5 | TRBD2 | NA | TRBV19 | TGTGCCAGTAGCAACGGGGGGTCGTGGGAGACCCAGTACTTC | CASSNGGSWETQYF
TRBJ1-1 | TRBD1 | NA | TRBV5-1 | TGCGCCACCCGGCCAGGGGGGGGGAACACTGAAGCTTTCTTT | CATRPGGGNTEAFF
TRBJ2-5 | NA | NA | TRBV18 | TGTGCCAGCTCACCTAGCCAAGAGACCCAGTACTTC | CASSPSQETQYF
TRBJ2-5 | NA | once | TRBV11-2 | TGTGCCAGCAGCTTCCCGGCGGGAGAGACCCAGTACTTC | CASSFPAGETQYF
TRBJ2-7 | NA | NA | TRBV2 | TGTGCCAGCAGTGAAGGGAGACTGGGAAGCTCCTACGAGCAGTACTTC | CASSEGRLGSSYEQYF
TRBJ2-4 | NA | NA | TRBV27 | TGTGCCAGCAGTTTATTCCCTGTGACAGCCATAGCCAAAAACATTCAGTACTTC | CASSLFPVTAIAKNIQYF
TRBJ2-4 | NA | NA | TRBV4-1 | TGCGCCAGCAGCCAAGAGAACATTCAGTACTTC | CASSQENIQYF
TRBJ1-2 | NA | NA | TRBV5-4 | TGTGCCAGCAGCCCTGGACAGCTCCCGGGCTACACCTTC | CASSPGQLPGYTF
TRBJ1-5 | NA | NA | TRBV2 | TGTGCCAGCAGTGAGATACCTCAGCCCCAGCATTTT | CASSEIPQPQHF